The clone carrying this TCR beta chain showed up just a few times. The antigen remains undetermined. The germline gives CDR1 MNHEY, CDR2 SVGAGI. CDR3 size: 14 residues. Trimming left V 4 bases short and J 7 bases short, with 17 bases between. The data derive from a study of radiotherapy plus CTLA-4 blockade in lung cancer. TCRdb keeps only in-frame clones here, not all; method: immunoSEQ multiplex PCR. The top ten hold over 0.75% of the sample, which has approximately 97,000 clones, 80% to 90% seen once. Focal radiation plus CTLA-4 blockade with ipilimumab was administered to patients who had chemo-refractory metastatic non-small-cell lung cancer. General study findings and limits: Blood-borne expansion of tumor-derived TCR clones followed radiotherapy plus ipilimumab. Reports identified early blood T cell clone dynamics, with interferon-beta, as the best response predictor.

Sequences were derived from peripheral blood, sampled from a patient treated with radiotherapy plus ipilimumab. This sequence joins TRBV6-5 and TRBJ2-7; no firm D call. This TCR derives from a human donor with non-small cell lung cancer who had stable disease on radiotherapy plus ipilimumab. In DNA form, the CDR3 reads TGTGCCAGCAGTTCTATTACCCTACTGGGGGAGCAGTACTTC. Its translation is CASSSITLLGEQYF.